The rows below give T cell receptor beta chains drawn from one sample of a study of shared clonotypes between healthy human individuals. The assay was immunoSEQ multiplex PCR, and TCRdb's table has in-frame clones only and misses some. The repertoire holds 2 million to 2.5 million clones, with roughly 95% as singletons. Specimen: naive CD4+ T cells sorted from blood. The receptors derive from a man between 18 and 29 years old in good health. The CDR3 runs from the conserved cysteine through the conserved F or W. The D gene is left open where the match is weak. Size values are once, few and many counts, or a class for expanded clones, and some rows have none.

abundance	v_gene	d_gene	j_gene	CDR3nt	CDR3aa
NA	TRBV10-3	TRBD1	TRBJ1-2	TGTGCCATCAGGCTAGACAGGGACGACTATGGCTACACCTTC	CAIRLDRDDYGYTF
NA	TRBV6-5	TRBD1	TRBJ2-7	TGTGCCAGCAGTTACTCGACAGGGGCCTACGAGCAGTACTTC	CASSYSTGAYEQYF
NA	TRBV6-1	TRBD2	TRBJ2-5	TGTGCCAGCAGTCTGGGACTAGCGGGGTATGAGACCCAGTACTTC	CASSLGLAGYETQYF
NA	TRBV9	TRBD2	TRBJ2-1	TGTGCCAGCAGCTTAAGCGGGGGCACCTACAATGAGCAGTTCTTC	CASSLSGGTYNEQFF
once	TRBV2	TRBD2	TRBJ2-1	TGTGCCAGCAGCTCGGGACTAGCGGGAAATCGCCATGAGCAGTTCTTC	CASSSGLAGNRHEQFF
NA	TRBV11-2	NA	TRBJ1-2	TGTGCCAGCAGCTCCACCACCTTAGGGGGTCGTGGCTACACCTTC	CASSSTTLGGRGYTF
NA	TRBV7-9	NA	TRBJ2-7	TGTGCCAGCAGCTGGGGGAACGAGCAGTACTTC	CASSWGNEQYF
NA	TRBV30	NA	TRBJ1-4	TGTGCCTGGAGTCTAGGGACACTTAATGAAAAACTGTTTTTT	CAWSLGTLNEKLFF
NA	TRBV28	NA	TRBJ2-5	TGTGCCAGCAGTTTTAGGGACCGGGAGACCCAGTACTTC	CASSFRDRETQYF
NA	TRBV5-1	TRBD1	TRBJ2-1	TGCGCCAGCAGCTTGGTCCCGGGACAGGGGGCGAATGAGCAGTTCTTC	CASSLVPGQGANEQFF
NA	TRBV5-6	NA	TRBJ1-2	TGTGCCAGCAGCTTTACCGGGGGTGGCTACACCTTC	CASSFTGGGYTF
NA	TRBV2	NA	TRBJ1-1	TGTGCCAGCAGTGAACCAGCTTGGGGGAACACTGAAGCTTTCTTT	CASSEPAWGNTEAFF
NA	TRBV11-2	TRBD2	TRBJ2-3	TGTGCCAGCAGCTTAGTAGTAGCGGGGGGACCAGATACGCAGTATTTT	CASSLVVAGGPDTQYF
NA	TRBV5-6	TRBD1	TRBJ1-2	TGTGCCAGCAGCTTCGGACAGGGCACGGCCTACACCTTC	CASSFGQGTAYTF
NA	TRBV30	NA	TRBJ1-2	TGTGCCTTTACCGGGGGTGGTGGCTACACCTTC	CAFTGGGGYTF
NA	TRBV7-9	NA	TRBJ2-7	TGTGCCAGCAGCCATACCGGTAGCTACGAGCAGTACTTC	CASSHTGSYEQYF
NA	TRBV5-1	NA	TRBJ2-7	TGCGCCAGCAGCTTGGGACGGCTCTACGAGCAGTACTTC	CASSLGRLYEQYF
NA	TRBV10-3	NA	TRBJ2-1	TGTGCCATCAGTGATAATAATGAGCAGTTCTTC	CAISDNNEQFF
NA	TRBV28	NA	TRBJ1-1	TGTGCCAGCAGGCTAGGTTTCGGAAAAGCTTTCTTT	CASRLGFGKAFF
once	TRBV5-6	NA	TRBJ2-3	TGTGCCAGCAGCTTGGCCAGTGCAGATACGCAGTATTTT	CASSLASADTQYF
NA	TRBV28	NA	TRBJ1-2	TGTGCCAGCGGCCGGGGCAGCCTCGGCTACACCTTC	CASGRGSLGYTF
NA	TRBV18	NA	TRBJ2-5	TGTGCCAGCTCACCATGGGGACTGGCGGGTGAGACCCAGTACTTC	CASSPWGLAGETQYF
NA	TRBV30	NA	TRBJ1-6	TGTGCCTGGAGTGTTGGCAGGGCTTCACCCCTCCACTTT	CAWSVGRASPLHF
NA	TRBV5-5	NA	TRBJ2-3	TGTGCCAGCAACCTCCTAGTGGATACGCAGTATTTT	CASNLLVDTQYF
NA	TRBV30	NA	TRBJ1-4	TGTGCCTGGAGTTCCGGGACTAATGAAAAACTGTTTTTT	CAWSSGTNEKLFF
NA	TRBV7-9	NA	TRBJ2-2	TGTGCCAGCAGCGGAACAGGGCCCGGGGAGCTGTTTTTT	CASSGTGPGELFF
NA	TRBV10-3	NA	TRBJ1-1	TGTGCCATCAGCGGAGGGGAGACAGGAACCTTGGTGGGGTGGACTGAAGCTTTCTTT	CAISGGETGTLVGWTEAFF
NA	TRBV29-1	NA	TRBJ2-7	TGCAGCGCCGCGGACACCTACGAGCAGTACTTC	CSAADTYEQYF
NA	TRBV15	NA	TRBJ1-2	TGTATTGAGGGGATGGGGAACTATGGCTACACCTTC	CIEGMGNYGYTF